The source of this T cell receptor beta chain is a study of T cells in Graves' hyperthyroidism and ophthalmopathy. Study details: Sampling of peripheral blood happened at initial diagnosis, prior to any treatment.

Study-level points and caveats: It was a median approximately 6.9 months before onset that the model predicted ophthalmopathy.

With duration under 3 months, ophthalmopathy was active: Clinical Activity Score at least 3, NOSPECS at least 4. PBMCs stemmed from around 10 ml fresh peripheral blood. Trimming removed 8 bases from V and 8 bases from J, with 15 bases in between. The germline CDR1 and CDR2 sequences are MNHNS and SASEGT. The CDR3 is 13 amino acids. This clonotype was picked up a small number of times. Its specificity is not known. The CDR3 regions of TCR beta were amplified from RNA transcripts. With the HTBI primer set, the TCR CDR3 went through a first round of RT-PCR. TCRdb reprocessed the multiplex PCR reads via MiXCR and lists one record per CDR3 protein. The table records 500,000 to 650,000 distinct CDR3 sequences, about 15% of them present only once.

This sequence joins TRBV6-1 and TRBJ1-4; D is possibly TRBD1 (5 bases). The TCR originated in a young woman with Graves' ophthalmopathy. The sequencing sample was made of blood. The CDR3 nucleotides read TGTGCCAGCGGCTACAGGCAGTCGGAAAAACTGTTTTTT. Its protein product is CASGYRQSEKLFF.